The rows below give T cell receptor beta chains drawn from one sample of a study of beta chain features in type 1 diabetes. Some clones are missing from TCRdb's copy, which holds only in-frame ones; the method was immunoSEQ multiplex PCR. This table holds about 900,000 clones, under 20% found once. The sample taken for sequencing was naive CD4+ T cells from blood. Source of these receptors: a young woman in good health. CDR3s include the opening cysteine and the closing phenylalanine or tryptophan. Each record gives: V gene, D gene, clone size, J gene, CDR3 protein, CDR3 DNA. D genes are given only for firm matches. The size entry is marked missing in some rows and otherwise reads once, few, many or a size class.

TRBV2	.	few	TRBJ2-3	CASIRERTDTQYF	TGTGCCAGCATACGGGAGAGGACAGATACGCAGTATTTT
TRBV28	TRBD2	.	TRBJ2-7	CASSSITSGSTLGEQYF	TGTGCCAGTTCATCCATTACTAGCGGCAGTACCCTGGGCGAGCAGTACTTC
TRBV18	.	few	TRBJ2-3	CASSRPGTKAADTQYF	TGTGCCAGCTCGCGGCCCGGGACAAAGGCAGCAGATACGCAGTATTTT
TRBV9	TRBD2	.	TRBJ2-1	CASSEHIAGTGGYNEQFF	TGTGCCAGCAGCGAACACATAGCGGGGACCGGCGGGTACAATGAGCAGTTCTTC
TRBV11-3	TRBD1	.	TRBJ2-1	CASSQRTGGDQRSYNEQFF	TGTGCCAGCAGCCAACGGACAGGTGGAGACCAAAGATCCTACAATGAGCAGTTCTTC
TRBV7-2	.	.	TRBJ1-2	CASSLAGRRINF	TGTGCCAGCAGCTTAGCGGGCAGAAGAATAAACTTC
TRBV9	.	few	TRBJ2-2	CASSVGAGTNTGELFF	TGTGCCAGCAGCGTAGGGGCGGGTACGAACACCGGGGAGCTGTTTTTT
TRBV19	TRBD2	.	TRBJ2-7	CASQIAGLAGDYEQYF	TGTGCCAGCCAAATTGCGGGACTAGCGGGTGACTACGAGCAGTACTTC
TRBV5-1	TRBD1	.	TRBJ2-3	CASSRDRGPDTQYF	TGCGCCAGCAGCCGGGACAGGGGGCCAGATACGCAGTATTTT
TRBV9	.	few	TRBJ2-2	CASSVSGDRRGELFF	TGTGCCAGCAGCGTAAGCGGGGACAGGCGAGGGGAGCTGTTTTTT
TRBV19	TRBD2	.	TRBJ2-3	CASSIATSSGSTDTQYF	TGTGCCAGTAGTATAGCCACCTCTAGCGGGAGTACAGATACGCAGTATTTT
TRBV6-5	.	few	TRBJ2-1	CASSYSIWSSEQFF	TGTGCCAGCAGTTACTCGATATGGAGCAGTGAGCAGTTCTTC
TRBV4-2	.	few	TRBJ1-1	CASSRKNPQVGGLGTEAFF	TGTGCCAGCAGCCGCAAGAATCCCCAGGTTGGGGGCCTGGGGACTGAAGCTTTCTTT
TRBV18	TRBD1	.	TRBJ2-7	CASSPTPGQGSEQYF	TGTGCCAGCTCACCTACCCCGGGACAGGGGAGTGAGCAGTACTTC
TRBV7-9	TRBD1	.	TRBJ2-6	CASSSGTGVVPGANVLTF	TGTGCCAGCAGCTCCGGGACAGGGGTCGTCCCTGGGGCCAACGTCCTGACTTTC
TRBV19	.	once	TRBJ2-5	CASSIIWRETQYF	TGTGCCAGTAGTATTATTTGGAGGGAGACCCAGTACTTC
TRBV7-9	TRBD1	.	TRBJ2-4	CASSYQGAGAKNIQYF	TGTGCCAGCAGCTACCAGGGGGCGGGAGCCAAAAACATTCAGTACTTC
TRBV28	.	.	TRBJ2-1	CATGAGASGYNEQFF	TGTGCGACTGGGGCGGGGGCTAGCGGATACAATGAGCAGTTCTTC
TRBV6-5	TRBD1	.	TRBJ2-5	CASSLRTGGETQYF	TGTGCCAGCAGCCTTCGGACAGGTGGAGAGACCCAGTACTTC
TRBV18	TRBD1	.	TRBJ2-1	CASSIRDRDNEQFF	TGTGCCAGCTCAATCCGGGACAGGGACAATGAGCAGTTCTTC
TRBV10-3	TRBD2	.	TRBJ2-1	CAISEGGSVDEQFF	TGTGCCATCAGTGAGGGCGGGAGCGTAGATGAGCAGTTCTTC
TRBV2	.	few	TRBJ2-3	CASAGPTGNPDTQYF	TGTGCCAGCGCGGGTCCGACAGGAAACCCAGATACGCAGTATTTT
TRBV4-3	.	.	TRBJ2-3	CASSQEPEKYTQYF	TGCGCCAGCAGCCAAGAACCGGAGAAGTATACGCAGTATTTT
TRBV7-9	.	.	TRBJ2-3	CASSLVSQGAQYF	TGTGCCAGCAGCTTAGTTTCGCAGGGTGCGCAGTATTTT
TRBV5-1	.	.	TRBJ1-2	CASSSAFGPRDGYTF	TGCGCCAGCAGCTCCGCATTTGGGCCCCGCGATGGCTACACCTTC
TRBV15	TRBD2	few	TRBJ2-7	CATSRAIGLVGHEQYF	TGTGCCACCAGCAGAGCAATAGGACTAGTCGGGCACGAGCAGTACTTC
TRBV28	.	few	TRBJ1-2	CASSSITPYGYTF	TGTGCCAGCAGTTCGATTACTCCTTATGGCTACACCTTC